Sequencing of this TCR beta chain was carried out in a study of cytomegalovirus exposure and HLA in healthy donors. Study conclusions and caveats: In vitro work confirmed that a few CMV-associated chains recognize CMV antigens.

Data came from immunoSEQ multiplex PCR; TCRdb stores just in-frame clones and leaves some out. The data contain over 150,000 clones, around 88% of them singletons. The CDR3 runs 15 residues. In germline, CDR1 is MDHEN, CDR2 SYDVKM. Trimming took 2 bases from V and 5 from J, leaving 12 bases between them. Concerning this clone itself: Antigen: not known.

Material: PBMCs. The TCR comes from a woman younger than 35 in good health and CMV-seronegative. The chain joins TRBV28 to TRBJ1-4; weak D call: TRBD1 (6 bases). This CDR3 is CASSLIRGINEKLFF. As DNA, the CDR3 is TGTGCCAGCAGTTTAATAAGGGGGATAAATGAAAAACTGTTTTTT.